This T cell receptor beta chain comes out of a study of T cells in Graves' hyperthyroidism and ophthalmopathy. Findings of the study overall: Ophthalmopathy was identified by the model a median 6.5 months ahead of onset.

This clonotype was seen a handful of times. The target antigen is unknown. Template material for amplifying TCR beta CDR3 regions consisted of RNA transcripts. In the first-round RT-PCR of the TCR CDR3, the HTBI primer set was used. TCRdb re-derived calls from the multiplex PCR reads in MiXCR, one entry per CDR3 protein. The table records about 350,000 distinct CDR3 sequences, roughly 14% of them present only once. From germline, CDR1 is KGHSH and CDR2 LQKENI. V was cut by 2 bases and J by 3 bases, with 5 bases left in between. The CDR3 is made up of 13 amino acids. Sequencing input: blood. The sequence derives from a woman aged 25-40 years with Graves' hyperthyroidism. This chain links TRBV18 with TRBJ2-4; D unclear. The CDR3 nucleotides read TGTGCCAGCTCACCAATTGACAAAAACATTCAGTACTTC. It codes for CASSPIDKNIQYF.